One sample yielded the 16 T cell receptor beta chains listed below, sequenced in a study of blood T cells in healthy people across ages. PCR was performed a second time for roughly 7 to 12 cycles using a sample-barcoded 5' primer and a J-beta primer mix. TCRdb called the 5' RACE reads again in MiXCR, with one record for every CDR3 protein. The sample includes hundreds of thousands of distinct CDR3 sequences, around 40% of them seen just once. Input material: blood. Receptors originate from a woman aged 60-70 years in good health.

The V gene is TRBV19, the J gene TRBJ2-7, with D perhaps matching TRBD1 (6 bases). Germline V gene sequence: CDR1 LNHDA, CDR2 SQIVND (reference sequence). The CDR3 sequence is 14 residues long. The V end lost 6 bases, the J end lost 2 bases, and 14 bases lay between the germline ends. The CDR3 loop reads CASRETGSTYEQYF. DNA of the CDR3: TGTGCCAGTAGAGAGACAGGATCGACCTACGAGCAGTACTTC.

This clonotype was recorded once. The chain employs TRBV5-1 and TRBJ2-5; 7 nucleotides agree with TRBD1. The J call is doubtful: the DNA matches TRBJ2-7 better. The CDR3 is 16 amino acids. Germline values: CDR1 SGHRS, CDR2 YFSETQ. The CDR3 DNA reads as TGCGCCAGCAGCCCCCTGAAGGGGGCGACCCCCTACGAGCAGTACTTC. Translation gives CASSPLKGATPYEQYF.

The chain couples TRBV24-1 to TRBJ2-5; D may be TRBD1 or TRBD2 (7 bases each). Germline V CDR1 and CDR2: KGHDR, SFDVKD. There are 14 residues in the CDR3. V lost 4 bases and J 2 bases, leaving 10 bases between the germline ends. The CDR3 loop is CATSEAGQQETQYF. CDR3 in DNA: TGTGCCACCAGTGAAGCGGGACAGCAAGAGACCCAGTACTTC.

This chain connects TRBV20-1 to TRBJ1-4; D gene unclear. Germline V CDR1 and CDR2: DFQATT, SNEGSKA (reference sequence). The CDR3 has 13 amino acids. Trimming pared 4 bases from V and 10 bases from J, leaving 16 bases between. CDR3 amino acids: CSATPSAFGKLFF. The CDR3 DNA reads as TGCAGTGCTACTCCGTCGGCGTTCGGAAAACTGTTTTTT.

This clonotype turned up a few times. DNA for the CDR3: TGTGCCAGCAGTTTGGGCTTTCGGGCGACCACCGGGGAGCTGTTTTTT. Translation: CASSLGFRATTGELFF. The chain is built from TRBV12-3 or TRBV12-4 and TRBJ2-2; no clear D gene. The V gene lost 3 bases and the J gene lost 4 bases, with 15 bases spanning the gap. The CDR3 extends over 16 amino acids.

This clonotype was found a few times. The chain joins TRBV7-2 to TRBJ2-5; 9 bases are a match to TRBD1. V gave up 4 bases and J gave up 11 bases; unmatched junction bases: 11. CDR3 size: 14 residues. In germline, CDR1 is SGHTA, CDR2 FQGNSA. CDR3 region: CASSSGTGSREQYF. CDR3 nucleotide sequence: TGTGCCAGCAGCTCCGGGACAGGGTCGAGAGAGCAGTACTTC. The full variable domain, completed using reference TRBV7-2 and TRBJ2-5, is GAGVSQSPSNKVTEKGKDVELRCDPISGHTALYWYRQSLGQGLEFLIYFQGNSAPDKSGLPSDRFSAERTGGSVSTLTIQRTQQEDSAVYLCASSSGTGSREQYFGPGTRLLVL.

This clonotype came up a few times. CDR3 nucleotide sequence: TGTGCCAGCAGCCCCCTTGGACAGCTGGCTGAGCAGTACTTC. Its protein is CASSPLGQLAEQYF. The chain links TRBV5-5 to TRBJ2-7; D might be TRBD1 (6 bases). Germline CDR1 SGHKS, CDR2 YYEKEE (reference sequence). V was cut by 4 bases and J by 7 bases, with 18 bases left in between. The CDR3 has 14 residues.

The rearrangement links TRBV2 to TRBJ2-5; 9 bases are shared with TRBD2. Germline CDR1 and CDR2: SNHLY and FYNNEI. The CDR3 length is 15 residues. V dropped 3 bases and J dropped 5; count of bases not matched to a gene: 7. This chain's CDR3 is CASSDWLAGSETQYF. Written as DNA, the CDR3 is TGTGCCAGCAGTGATTGGCTAGCGGGGAGTGAGACCCAGTACTTC.

The chain links TRBV20-1 to TRBJ1-1; the match to TRBD1 covers 8 bases. Germline values: CDR1 DFQATT, CDR2 SNEGSKA (reference sequence). The J segment lost 1 base and the V segment lost 6 bases, leaving 13 bases of the junction unmatched. The CDR3 covers 16 residues. The CDR3 coding sequence is TGCAGTGCCCCCCCTGGAGCAGGGGGCGGGAACACTGAAGCTTTCTTT. Amino acid sequence: CSAPPGAGGGNTEAFF.

The chain uses TRBV15 and TRBJ2-4, with D hard to call. The closer fit of TRBJ2-7 to the DNA end suggests the J call may be wrong. Germline values: CDR1 LNHNV, CDR2 YYDKDF (reference sequence). CDR3 size: 13 residues. The CDR3 spells CATSRDLDHEQYF. For the CDR3, the DNA is TGTGCCACCAGCAGAGATCTGGATCACGAGCAGTACTTC.

The chain couples TRBV6-6 to TRBJ1-2, with D possibly TRBD1 on 5 matching bases. This CDR3 region has 13 residues. Germline V gene sequence: CDR1 MNHNY, CDR2 SVGAGI (reference sequence). Trimming left V 6 bases short and J 8 bases short, with 16 bases between. CDR3 residues: CASSPGQGPGYTF. In DNA, the CDR3 is TGTGCCAGCAGCCCCGGACAAGGCCCCGGCTACACCTTC.

The chain employs TRBV4-2 and TRBJ2-3; 7 positions match TRBD2. With 1 base clipped from V and 10 bases from J, the junction kept 20 bases outside the gene matches. There are 18 residues in the CDR3. Germline values: CDR1 LGHNA, CDR2 YNFKEQ. The CDR3, as DNA: TGTGCCAGCAGCCAAGTCGCCAACCCCGGGGCTAGCGGTAGGGCGCAGTATTTT. Protein sequence: CASSQVANPGASGRAQYF.

The chain carries TRBV9 and TRBJ2-7; 11 bases are a match to TRBD2. Germline-derived CDR1 and CDR2 are SGDLS and YYNGEE. The CDR3 extends over 18 amino acids. Losses at the gene ends were 1 base for V and 7 bases for J; bases not matched to a gene: 16. For the CDR3, the DNA is TGTGCCAGCAGCGTAACGACCGGGACTAGCGGTACATACAATGAGCAGTACTTC. Translated: CASSVTTGTSGTYNEQYF.

J is TRBJ2-4 and V is TRBV28, with TRBD2 identical over 13 bases. The DNA end is a closer match to TRBJ2-7, so the J assignment may be wrong. CDR1 and CDR2 (germline): MDHEN, SYDVKM. This CDR3 is built from 15 residues. The DNA of the CDR3 is TGTGCCAGCAGCCCAACGGGACTAGCGGGAATCGAGCAGTACTTC. As protein: CASSPTGLAGIEQYF.

The chain recombines TRBV5-1 with TRBJ1-2, with D unresolved. This CDR3 comprises 14 residues. V lost 4 bases, J lost 5 bases, and 15 bases lay in between. Germline assignment: CDR1 SGHRS and CDR2 YFSETQ. CDR3 sequence: CASSDQAAEYGYTF. The CDR3 coding sequence is TGCGCCAGCAGCGACCAGGCTGCGGAATATGGCTACACCTTC.

Worth noting for this clonotype: Sequence at one end of the junction differs from germline and may be a read error. This sequence joins TRBV20-1 and TRBJ2-1, with TRBD2 identical over 7 bases. Per the germline V gene, CDR1 is DFQATT and CDR2 is SNEGSKA (reference sequence). This CDR3 region has 15 residues. The CDR3 sequence: CGARARGSSYNEQFF. The CDR3 DNA follows: TGCGGTGCTAGGGCGCGGGGGAGCTCCTACAATGAGCAGTTCTTC.